This record looks at one T cell receptor beta chain sequence and its context. Antigen unknown. CDR1 and CDR2 from the germline V gene are SGHTA and FQGTGA. The CDR3 contains 15 residues. Each sample's input was 200 to 250 ng genomic DNA, some 38,000 genome equivalents. These data are taken from a study of T cell clusters in autoimmune cytopenias. TRB rearrangements were amplified by touch-down multiplex PCR with mixed TRB-A/B primers. TCRdb re-called the multiplex PCR reads; every CDR3 protein appears as one record, without DNA. The sample's table shows some 3,000 distinct CDR3 sequences. General observations from the study: Primary autoimmune cytopenia patients seemingly lacked the physiological T cell clusters found in healthy donors. TRB repertoire shifts in secondary cytopenia and chronic lymphocytic leukemia mostly reflected lymphoma, not autoimmunity.

This clonotype originated in a human donor with an autoimmune cytopenia or autoimmune hepatitis (not recorded which). The V call is TRBV7-3, the J call TRBJ2-7; TCRdb names TRBD1, which stays unverified in the absence of DNA. The specimen sequenced was peripheral blood. The CDR3 is CASSAGTGEGYEQYF. Full variable domain (missing parts from reference TRBV7-3 and TRBJ2-7): GAGVSQTPSNKVTEKGKYVELRCDPISGHTALYWYRQSLGQGPEFLIYFQGTGAADDSGLPNDRFFAVRPEGSVSTLKIQRTERGDSAVYLCASSAGTGEGYEQYFGPGTRLTVT.